The clone carrying this TCR beta chain was counted only a few times. This sample is drawn from a study of tumor-infiltrating lymphocytes in oesophageal squamous cell carcinoma. TCRdb passed the PCR reads through MiXCR, listing each CDR3 protein once. The sample includes about 21,000 distinct CDR3 sequences, 35% to 40% of them seen just once. The length of the CDR3 is 14 residues. Trimming took off 4 bases at V and 4 bases at J, with 13 bases between the two ends. Germline V gene sequence: CDR1 WNHNN, CDR2 SYGVQD (reference sequence). The sample was esophageal tumor tissue. V gene TRBV10-1 combines with J gene TRBJ2-5; D is possibly TRBD1 or TRBD2 (5 bases each). The source of this sequence is a male donor with esophageal squamous cell carcinoma. DNA for the CDR3: TGCGCCAGCAGTGTTAGGGACGGAACAGAGACCCAGTACTTC. Translation: CASSVRDGTETQYF.